The 27 T cell receptor beta chains in this list originate from one sample, sequenced in a study of brain metastases from non-small cell lung cancer. Assay used: immunoSEQ multiplex PCR; TCRdb lists only in-frame clones, some missing. The table shows more than 3,500 clones, with about nine tenths occurring only once. Material: primary lung tumor tissue. These receptors originate from a donor older than 35 with non-small cell lung cancer.

The rearrangement joins TRBV6-2 or TRBV6-3 to TRBJ1-1; D not resolved. CDR1 and CDR2 (germline): MNHEY, SVGEGT. The germline V and J ends were trimmed by 4 bases and 0 bases, with 9 bases remaining between them. This CDR3 is 14 amino acids long. The chain's CDR3 is CASSLQLMNTEAFF. In DNA form, the CDR3 reads TGTGCCAGCAGTTTACAGCTCATGAACACTGAAGCTTTCTTT.

The chain joins TRBV7-3 to TRBJ2-1; a weak D match, TRBD2 (5 bases). Germline assignment: CDR1 SGHTA and CDR2 FQGTGA. The ends were cut back, 1 base at V and 1 base at J, with 17 bases in the middle. This CDR3 is built from 18 residues. The CDR3 spells CASSLRAEAFTSYNEQFF. The CDR3 nucleotides read TGTGCCAGCAGCTTAAGGGCGGAGGCGTTTACTTCCTACAATGAGCAGTTCTTC.

The gene calls are TRBV7-9 and TRBJ2-1, with D perhaps TRBD2 (5 bases). The CDR3 sequence is 14 residues long. Trimming took 1 base from V and 9 from J, leaving 13 bases between them. CDR1 is SEHNR and CDR2 is FQNEAQ in the germline V gene (reference sequence). The CDR3 nucleotides are TGTGCCAGCAGCTTAGGAGGGTCTCGGGCTGAGCAGTTCTTC. Its translation is CASSLGGSRAEQFF.

J is TRBJ1-5 and V is TRBV2; D is undetermined. V gave up 3 bases and J gave up 6 bases, with 12 bases separating them. Germline CDR1 SNHLY, CDR2 FYNNEI. The CDR3 has 14 residues. CDR3: CASSDSQAAQPQHF. The CDR3 nucleotides read TGTGCCAGCAGTGATTCCCAGGCGGCTCAGCCCCAGCATTTT.

This clone came up a few times. This chain links TRBV24-1 with TRBJ2-1; D gene unclear. Germline values: CDR1 KGHDR, CDR2 SFDVKD. There are 14 residues in the CDR3. The germline V and J ends were trimmed by 4 bases and 3 bases, with 9 bases remaining between them. CDR3: CATSEDGLYNEQFF. Here the CDR3 DNA reads TGTGCCACCAGTGAAGACGGGCTCTACAATGAGCAGTTCTTC.

The rearrangement links TRBV5-1 to TRBJ1-2; TRBD1 matches at 10 bases. The CDR3 totals 16 residues. J was trimmed by 7 bases and V by 5 bases; bases with no gene match: 14. From germline, CDR1 is SGHRS and CDR2 YFSETQ. This CDR3 reads CASRLLPMTGGIGYTF. The DNA of the CDR3 is TGCGCCAGCAGACTCCTCCCCATGACAGGGGGCATTGGCTACACCTTC.

With respect to this clone: Different DNA sequences within this sample yield the same CDR3. V usage is TRBV6-5 and J usage is TRBJ2-7; TRBD2 aligns across 7 bases. V shed 6 bases and J 1 base; nucleotides not matched to a gene: 6. CDR3 length equals 14 residues. CDR1 is MNHEY and CDR2 is SVGAGI in the germline V gene. Here the CDR3 reads CASRRTSGSYEQYF. The CDR3 DNA reads as TGTGCCAGCAGGAGGACTAGTGGTTCCTACGAGCAGTACTTC.

CDR3 sequence: CASSLVRGTGHTEAFF. The CDR3 coding sequence is TGCGCCAGCAGCTTGGTGCGGGGAACGGGCCACACTGAAGCTTTCTTT. The chain recombines TRBV5-1 with TRBJ1-1, with D unclear. The CDR3 length is 16 residues. Germline V CDR1 and CDR2: SGHRS, YFSETQ. The V end lost 0 bases, the J end lost 3 bases, and 15 bases lay between the germline ends.

The chain is built from TRBV18 and TRBJ1-2, with 8 nucleotides matching TRBD1. This CDR3 contains 13 residues. The J segment lost 5 bases and the V segment lost 5 bases, leaving 4 bases of the junction unmatched. The germline V gene encodes CDR1 KGHSH and CDR2 LQKENI. The CDR3 loop is CASSVGQAYGYTF. DNA for the CDR3: TGTGCCAGCTCAGTGGGACAGGCGTATGGCTACACCTTC.

This clone was counted between two and nine times. This sample also contains other DNA sequences that code for the same CDR3. The chain uses TRBV20-1 and TRBJ2-7; possibly TRBD1 for D (5 bases). The V gene lost 2 bases and the J gene lost 4 bases, with 6 bases spanning the gap. This CDR3 region has 11 residues. Germline V gives CDR1 DFQATT, CDR2 SNEGSKA (reference sequence). CDR3 coding DNA: TGCAGTGCTAGACCAGGGTACGAGCAGTACTTC. Encoded protein: CSARPGYEQYF.

V usage is TRBV5-6 and J usage is TRBJ2-5; TRBD2 might be the D (6 bases). Germline V gene lookup returns CDR1 SGHDT and CDR2 YYEEEE. The CDR3 has 13 amino acids. Trimming pared 0 bases from V and 5 bases from J, leaving 8 bases between. The CDR3 region has the DNA TGTGCCAGCAGCTTGGCGGGGGTGGAGACCCAGTACTTC. Its translation is CASSLAGVETQYF.

The V and J genes are TRBV7-9 and TRBJ2-5; D is ambiguous. Per germline, CDR1 SEHNR and CDR2 FQNEAQ (reference sequence). V was pared by 1 base and J by 2 bases, with 20 bases between. This CDR3 comprises 18 residues. DNA for the CDR3: TGTGCCAGCAGCTTAGAAGTTTCTAGGGTCCGCCTTCAAGAGACCCAGTACTTC. Translation: CASSLEVSRVRLQETQYF.

This chain uses TRBV6-6 with TRBJ2-5; 11 bases are shared with TRBD2. Per germline, CDR1 MNHNY and CDR2 SVGAGI (reference sequence). The CDR3 has 16 amino acids. V dropped 2 bases and J dropped 11; count of bases not matched to a gene: 13. This CDR3 is CASSYATSGVPWTQYF. In nucleotides, the CDR3 is TGTGCCAGCAGTTACGCGACTAGCGGGGTACCGTGGACTCAGTACTTC.

CDR3 in DNA: TGTGCCAGCAGCCCTCAGGGTGTTAATGAAAAACTGTTTTTT. Its translation is CASSPQGVNEKLFF. The rearrangement links TRBV9 to TRBJ1-4; a possible D gene is TRBD1 (5 bases). The CDR3 contains 14 residues. The V end was cut by 4 bases, the J end by 4 bases, with 11 bases between. Germline-derived CDR1 and CDR2 are SGDLS and YYNGEE.

This clone showed up just once. At one end, the junction sequence differs from germline, possibly due to a read error. The chain uses TRBV15 and TRBJ1-2, with 7 bases fitting TRBD1. The CDR3 has 15 residues. The germline V gene encodes CDR1 LNHNV and CDR2 YYDKDF (reference sequence). CDR3 sequence: CATSRDSQGSYGYTF. The CDR3 nucleotides are TGTGCCACCAGCAGAGATTCACAGGGGTCCTATGGCTACACCTTT.

The V and J genes are TRBV15 and TRBJ1-4; D remains unclear. The CDR3 has 14 residues. Germline V gene sequence: CDR1 LNHNV, CDR2 YYDKDF (reference sequence). V was trimmed by 1 base and J by 8 bases, leaving 11 bases between them. CDR3 nucleotides: TGTGCCACCAGCAGAGGGCAGGTCGGCGAAAAACTGTTTTTT. Amino acids: CATSRGQVGEKLFF.

This chain joins TRBV21-1 and TRBJ2-2. TRBV21-1 is recorded as a pseudogene. This CDR3 is built from 18 residues. The CDR3 coding sequence is TGTGCCAGCAGCAAGGGCGAGGACCCCCCACCGAACACCGGGGAGCTGTTTTTT. It translates to CASSKGEDPPPNTGELFF.

As for this clone: A read error may explain this, as a much larger clone is one base away. The same CDR3 is also encoded by other DNA sequences in this sample. The chain joins TRBV5-5 to TRBJ1-2; a weak D match, TRBD1 (5 bases). Looked up from germline, CDR1 is SGHKS and CDR2 is YYEKEE (reference sequence). Trimming pared 3 bases from V and 4 bases from J, leaving 16 bases between. CDR3 length: 15 amino acids. CDR3 sequence: CASSSGFSFGYGYTF. The CDR3, as DNA: TGTGCCAGCAGCTCAGGGTTCAGTTTTGGCTATGGCTACACCTTC.

In the case of this clone: A read error may produce the germline difference seen at one junction end. The chain is built from TRBV27 and TRBJ1-2; D is perhaps TRBD1 (5 bases). This CDR3 comprises 13 residues. Germline V gene sequence: CDR1 MNHEY, CDR2 SMNVEV (reference sequence). CDR3 coding DNA: TGTGCCAGCAGTAGAGGGGTTGTCTATAGCTACACCTTC. Translation: CASSRGVVYSYTF.

V and J are TRBV7-2 and TRBJ2-2; the match to TRBD1 covers 10 bases. The germline CDR1 and CDR2 sequences are SGHTA and FQGNSA. This CDR3 comprises 16 residues. V shed 6 bases and J 6 bases; nucleotides not matched to a gene: 10. CDR3 region: CASSFRDRGVPGELFF. CDR3 in DNA: TGTGCCAGCAGTTTTAGGGACAGGGGTGTCCCCGGGGAGCTGTTTTTT.

V gene TRBV20-1 combines with J gene TRBJ1-1, with D unresolved. Germline V gene lookup returns CDR1 DFQATT and CDR2 SNEGSKA (reference sequence). The V end lost 6 bases, the J end lost 1 base, and 6 bases lay between the germline ends. The CDR3 totals 11 residues. The CDR3 here is CSASGNTEAFF. The CDR3 bases are TGCAGTGCGTCAGGGAACACTGAAGCTTTCTTT.

The V gene is TRBV12-3 or TRBV12-4, the J gene TRBJ1-1; D is unclear. The CDR3 is 12 residues long. The V gene lost 3 bases and the J gene lost 10 bases, with 12 bases spanning the gap. The CDR3: CASSFDHPRAFF. The CDR3 DNA reads as TGTGCCAGCAGTTTCGACCATCCTAGAGCTTTCTTT.

V and J are TRBV5-4 and TRBJ1-2, with D hard to call. Trimming shortened V by 1 base and J by 2 bases, and 21 bases separated the two germline ends. This CDR3 contains 18 residues. Germline V CDR1 and CDR2: SGHNT, YYREEE (reference sequence). The CDR3 DNA is TGTGCCAGCAGCTTGAAAGGGAGCTACCGCGAAACAAACTATGGCTACACCTTC. It encodes CASSLKGSYRETNYGYTF.

The chain combines TRBV6-1 with TRBJ1-5; D may be TRBD1 (6 bases). The CDR3 is 15 residues long. Between the trimmed V and J ends, which lost 0 bases and 11 bases, there was a span of 17 bases. Germline V gives CDR1 MNHNS, CDR2 SASEGT. The DNA for the CDR3 is TGTGCCAGCAGTGAAGCGGGGGGGCCCTTCGTGGCCCAGCATTTT. It specifies CASSEAGGPFVAQHF.

The CDR3 is CASSQGTYQSSYNEQFF. The CDR3 DNA follows: TGCGCCAGCAGCCAGGGGACCTATCAGAGCTCCTACAATGAGCAGTTCTTC. The chain employs TRBV4-3 and TRBJ2-1; D may match TRBD1 or TRBD2 (5 bases each). V dropped 3 bases and J dropped 0 bases, with 15 bases sitting between them. The germline gives CDR1 LGHNA, CDR2 YSLEER. The CDR3 contains 17 residues.

CDR3 amino acids: CASSQGGQQYF. CDR3 sequence (DNA): TGTGCCAGCAGCCAAGGGGGACAGCAGTATTTT. The rearrangement joins TRBV3-1 (or the pseudogene TRBV3-2) to TRBJ2-3; tentatively, D is TRBD1 (6 bases). Germline values: CDR1 LGHDT, CDR2 YNNKEL (reference sequence). This CDR3 has 11 residues. The ends were cut back, 1 base at V and 11 bases at J, with 7 bases in the middle.

The chain recombines TRBV5-1 with TRBJ2-2; a possible D gene is TRBD1 (6 bases). CDR1 and CDR2 (germline): SGHRS, YFSETQ. The CDR3 length is 15 residues. V was trimmed by 4 bases and J by 6 bases, leaving 16 bases between them. For the CDR3, the DNA is TGCGCCAGCAGCGCTATTCAGGGGAGCTCCGGGGAGCTGTTTTTT. It translates to CASSAIQGSSGELFF.